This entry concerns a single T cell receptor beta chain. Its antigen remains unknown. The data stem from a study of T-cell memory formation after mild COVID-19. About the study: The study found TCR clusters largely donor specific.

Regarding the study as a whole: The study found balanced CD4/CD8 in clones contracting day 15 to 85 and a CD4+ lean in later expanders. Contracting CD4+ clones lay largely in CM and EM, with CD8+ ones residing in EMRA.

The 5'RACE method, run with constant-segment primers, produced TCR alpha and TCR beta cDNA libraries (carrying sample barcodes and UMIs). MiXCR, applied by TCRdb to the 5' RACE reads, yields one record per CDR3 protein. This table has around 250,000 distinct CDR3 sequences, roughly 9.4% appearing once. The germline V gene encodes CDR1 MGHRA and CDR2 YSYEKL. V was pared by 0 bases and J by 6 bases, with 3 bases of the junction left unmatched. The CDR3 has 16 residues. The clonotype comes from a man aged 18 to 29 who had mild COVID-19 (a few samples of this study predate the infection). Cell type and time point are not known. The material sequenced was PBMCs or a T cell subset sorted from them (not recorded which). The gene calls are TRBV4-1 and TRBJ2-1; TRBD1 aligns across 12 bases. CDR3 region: CASSQDGTGGLNEQFF. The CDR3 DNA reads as TGCGCCAGCAGCCAAGACGGGACAGGGGGCCTCAATGAGCAGTTCTTC.